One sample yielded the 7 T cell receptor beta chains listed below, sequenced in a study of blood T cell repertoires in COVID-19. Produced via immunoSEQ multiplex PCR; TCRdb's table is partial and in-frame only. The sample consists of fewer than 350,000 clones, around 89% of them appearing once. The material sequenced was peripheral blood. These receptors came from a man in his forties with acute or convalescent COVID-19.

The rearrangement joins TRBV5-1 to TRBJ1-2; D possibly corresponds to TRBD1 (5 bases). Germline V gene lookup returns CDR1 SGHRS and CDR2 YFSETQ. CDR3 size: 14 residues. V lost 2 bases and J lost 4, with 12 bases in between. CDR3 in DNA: TGCGCCAGCAGCTTTGGGCAGGGCCTCTATGGCTACACCTTC. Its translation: CASSFGQGLYGYTF. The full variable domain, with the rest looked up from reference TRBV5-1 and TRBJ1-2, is KAGVTQTPRYLIKTRGQQVTLSCSPISGHRSVSWYQQTPGQGLQFLFEYFSETQRNKGNFPGRFSGRQFSNSRSEMNVSTLELGDSALYLCASSFGQGLYGYTFGSGTRLTVV.

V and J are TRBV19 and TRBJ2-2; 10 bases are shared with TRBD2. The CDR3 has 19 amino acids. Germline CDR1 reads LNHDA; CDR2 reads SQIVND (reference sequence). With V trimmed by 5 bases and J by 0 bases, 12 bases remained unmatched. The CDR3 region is CASSQIAGGRYANTGELFF. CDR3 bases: TGTGCCAGTAGTCAAATAGCGGGGGGCCGATACGCGAACACCGGGGAGCTGTTTTTT.

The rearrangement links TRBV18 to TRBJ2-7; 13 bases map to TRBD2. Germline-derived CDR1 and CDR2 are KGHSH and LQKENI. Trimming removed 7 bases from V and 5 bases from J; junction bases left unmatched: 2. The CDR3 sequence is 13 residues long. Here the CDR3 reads CASFGLAGDEQYF. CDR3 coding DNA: TGTGCCAGCTTTGGACTAGCGGGGGACGAGCAGTACTTC.

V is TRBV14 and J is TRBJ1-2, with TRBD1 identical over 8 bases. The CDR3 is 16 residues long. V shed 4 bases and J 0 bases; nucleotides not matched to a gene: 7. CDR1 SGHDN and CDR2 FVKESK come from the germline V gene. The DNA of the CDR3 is TGTGCCAGCAGCCTCAGGGGACAGGTAGCTAACTATGGCTACACCTTC. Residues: CASSLRGQVANYGYTF. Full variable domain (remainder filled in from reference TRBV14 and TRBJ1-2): EAGVTQFPSHSVIEKGQTVTLRCDPISGHDNLYWYRRVMGKEIKFLLHFVKESKQDESGMPNNRFLAERTGGTYSTLKVQPAELEDSGVYFCASSLRGQVANYGYTFGSGTRLTVV.

The CDR3 region has the DNA TGTGCCAGCAGCTTAAAGCCCAATCAGCCCCAGCATTTT. Translating it yields CASSLKPNQPQHF. The chain combines TRBV7-2 with TRBJ1-5; D ambiguous. Germline V gene sequence: CDR1 SGHTA, CDR2 FQGNSA. With 2 bases removed from V and 3 bases from J, the gap between germline ends came to 5 bases. This CDR3 spans 13 amino acids.

CDR3 region: CAIADSDNQPQHF. The CDR3 nucleotides read TGTGCCATTGCGGACAGCGACAATCAGCCCCAGCATTTT. The chain combines TRBV6-5 with TRBJ1-5; a weak D match, TRBD1 (6 bases). This CDR3 region has 13 residues. The ends were cut back, 10 bases at V and 3 bases at J, with 13 bases in the middle. Germline V gene lookup returns CDR1 MNHEY and CDR2 SVGAGI.

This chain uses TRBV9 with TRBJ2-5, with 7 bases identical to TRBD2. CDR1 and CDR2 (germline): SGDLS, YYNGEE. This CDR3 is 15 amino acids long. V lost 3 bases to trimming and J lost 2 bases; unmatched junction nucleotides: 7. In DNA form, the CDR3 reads TGTGCCAGCAGCGCGAGAGCGGGATTACAAGAGACCCAGTACTTC. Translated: CASSARAGLQETQYF.